A selection of T cell receptor beta chains follows, all from one sample in a study of identical twins. A single record per CDR3 protein comes from TCRdb applying MiXCR to the 5' RACE reads. Of 200,000 to 250,000 distinct CDR3 sequences listed, around an eighth are singletons. The sequenced sample was memory (CD45RO+) T cells sorted from blood. The source is a woman between 18 and 29 years old in good health. Both conserved end residues are part of each CDR3. The order of the fields is clone size, J gene, V gene, D gene, CDR3 protein, CDR3 DNA. D genes are given only for firm matches. Clone size, where shown, is once, few, many, or a class for clones that have expanded.

many	TRBJ2-1	TRBV12-5	.	CASGLSGDYNEQFF	TGTGCTAGTGGTTTGAGCGGAGACTACAATGAGCAGTTCTTC
.	TRBJ2-4	TRBV11-3	TRBD2	CASNFGEGIQYF	TGTGCCAGCAACTTTGGGGAGGGCATTCAGTACTTC
.	TRBJ1-2	TRBV7-3	.	CASSSTPNYGYTF	TGTGCCAGCAGCTCAACGCCTAACTATGGCTACACCTTC
.	TRBJ2-2	TRBV7-2	.	CASSFQGGQGELFF	TGTGCCAGCAGCTTCCAGGGGGGCCAGGGGGAGCTGTTTTTT
few	TRBJ1-1	TRBV27	TRBD1	CASSATGGTTEAFF	TGTGCCAGCAGTGCCACAGGGGGGACCACTGAAGCTTTCTTT
.	TRBJ2-3	TRBV5-1	.	CASSSSLNTDTQYF	TGCGCCAGCAGCTCCAGCCTAAACACAGATACGCAGTATTTT
few	TRBJ1-1	TRBV20-1	TRBD1	CSAIRGPRPPEAFF	TGCAGTGCTATCAGGGGGCCCCGACCCCCTGAAGCTTTCTTT
few	TRBJ2-7	TRBV5-1	.	CASSLLDKEQYF	TGCGCCAGCAGCCTCCTAGACAAAGAGCAGTACTTC
few	TRBJ2-7	TRBV6-1	TRBD1	CASSEPQTGLDEQYF	TGTGCCAGCAGTGAACCCCAGACAGGGTTGGACGAGCAGTACTTC
.	TRBJ2-6	TRBV10-3	TRBD1	CAIRAIQGTQAGANVLTF	TGTGCCATCAGAGCCATACAGGGGACCCAAGCTGGGGCCAACGTCCTGACTTTC
.	TRBJ2-7	TRBV27	TRBD2	CASSQDKGLGEQYF	TGTGCCAGCAGTCAGGACAAGGGACTAGGCGAGCAGTACTTC
.	TRBJ2-1	TRBV3-1	.	CASSQGPSSGQFF	TGTGCCAGCAGCCAAGGACCCAGCTCTGGTCAGTTCTTC
.	TRBJ2-7	TRBV20-1	.	CSARLNYEQYF	TGCAGTGCTCGCCTTAATTACGAGCAGTACTTC
few	TRBJ1-2	TRBV6-1	.	CASRAIGGRGYVGYTF	TGTGCCAGCAGGGCGATTGGTGGCAGGGGATACGTGGGCTACACCTTC
many	TRBJ1-6	TRBV7-3	.	CASSPGGNSPLHF	TGTGCCAGCAGCCCAGGTGGGAATTCACCCCTCCACTTT
many	TRBJ2-1	TRBV12-3/TRBV12-4	TRBD2	CASTPGLAGYEQFF	TGTGCCAGCACCCCGGGACTAGCGGGCTATGAGCAGTTCTTC
many	TRBJ2-1	TRBV7-2	TRBD2	CASSKRGLAGINEQFF	TGTGCCAGCAGCAAACGGGGACTAGCGGGGATCAATGAGCAGTTCTTC
.	TRBJ2-7	TRBV5-5	.	CASTLDGYLSYEQYF	TGTGCCAGCACCCTGGACGGGTACCTCTCCTACGAGCAGTACTTC
few	TRBJ1-2	TRBV5-4	TRBD1	CASSPQGGYGYTF	TGTGCCAGCAGCCCACAGGGGGGCTATGGCTACACCTTC
few	TRBJ2-7	TRBV5-1	TRBD2	CASSLYGTSDEQYF	TGCGCCAGCAGCTTGTATGGGACTAGCGACGAGCAGTACTTC
many	TRBJ2-3	TRBV12-3/TRBV12-4	TRBD1	CASSSTGGPDTQYF	TGTGCCAGCAGCTCGACAGGGGGCCCAGATACGCAGTATTTT
.	TRBJ2-5	TRBV6-5	.	CASSYSYRKETQYF	TGTGCCAGCAGTTACTCATACCGAAAAGAGACCCAGTACTTC
.	TRBJ2-7	TRBV3-1	.	CASSQTPDSGADEQYF	TGTGCCAGCAGCCAAACTCCAGACTCGGGAGCTGACGAGCAGTACTTC
few	TRBJ2-1	TRBV20-1	.	CSVDGSSYNEQFF	TGCAGTGTAGATGGGAGCTCCTACAATGAGCAGTTCTTC
few	TRBJ2-1	TRBV4-1	TRBD1	CASSHAKPGQNRFHNSYNEQFF	TGCGCCAGCAGCCACGCTAAGCCGGGACAGAATAGGTTCCATAACTCCTACAATGAGCAGTTCTTC
.	TRBJ1-1	TRBV5-1	.	CASSQQGVRTEAFF	TGCGCCAGCAGCCAACAGGGAGTACGCACTGAAGCTTTCTTT
.	TRBJ1-2	TRBV20-1	TRBD1	CSARGQPPYGYTF	TGCAGTGCTAGGGGACAGCCACCCTATGGCTACACCTTC
many	TRBJ1-3	TRBV7-9	.	CASSLVGNTIYF	TGTGCCAGCAGCTTAGTTGGAAACACCATATATTTT
few	TRBJ2-5	TRBV3-1	.	CASSLGLYQETQYF	TGTGCCAGCAGCCTGGGCTTGTACCAAGAGACCCAGTACTTC
.	TRBJ1-1	TRBV5-6	.	CASSRDGSEAFF	TGTGCCAGCAGCCGCGACGGGTCAGAAGCTTTCTTT
.	TRBJ2-7	TRBV28	TRBD2	CASKGSGTSAVEQYF	TGTGCCAGCAAAGGGTCCGGGACTAGCGCCGTCGAGCAGTACTTC
few	TRBJ2-1	TRBV4-2	TRBD2	CASSRDLAGGIEQFF	TGTGCCAGCAGCCGAGATCTAGCGGGGGGGATTGAGCAGTTCTTC
few	TRBJ2-5	TRBV7-2	TRBD1	CASSTGQGAETQYF	TGTGCCAGCAGCACAGGACAGGGTGCTGAGACCCAGTACTTC
few	TRBJ2-3	TRBV5-1	.	CASSADYTDTQYF	TGCGCCAGCAGCGCAGACTACACAGATACGCAGTATTTT
.	TRBJ2-2	TRBV10-3	.	CAILDPANTGELFF	TGTGCCATCTTGGACCCCGCAAACACCGGGGAGCTGTTTTTT